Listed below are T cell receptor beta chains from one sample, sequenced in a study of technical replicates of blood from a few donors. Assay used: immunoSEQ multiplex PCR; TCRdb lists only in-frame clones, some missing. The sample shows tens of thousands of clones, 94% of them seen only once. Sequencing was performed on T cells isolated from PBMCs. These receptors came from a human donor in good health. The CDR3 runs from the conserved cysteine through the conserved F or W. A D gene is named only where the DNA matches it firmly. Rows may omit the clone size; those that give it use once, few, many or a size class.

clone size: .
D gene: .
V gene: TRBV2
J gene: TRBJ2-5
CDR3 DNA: TGTGCCAGCAGTGAATACAAATGGGAGACCCAGTACTTC
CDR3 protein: CASSEYKWETQYF

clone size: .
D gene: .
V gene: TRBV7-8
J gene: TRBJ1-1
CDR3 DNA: TGTGCCAGCAGCAAACCCAGGGTTCGAACCACTGAAGCTTTCTTT
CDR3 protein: CASSKPRVRTTEAFF

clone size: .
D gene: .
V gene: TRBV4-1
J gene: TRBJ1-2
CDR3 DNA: TGCGCCAGCAGCCAAGGAGTAGGGGCCCGATACACCTTC
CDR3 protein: CASSQGVGARYTF

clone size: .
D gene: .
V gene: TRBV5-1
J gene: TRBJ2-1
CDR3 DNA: TGCGCCAGTAATAAAAGGGACACTCAGAAGGTGTATGAGCAGTTCTTC
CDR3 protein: CASNKRDTQKVYEQFF

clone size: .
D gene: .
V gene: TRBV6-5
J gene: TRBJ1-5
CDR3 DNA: TGTGCCAGCAGTTACACTGGTAGCCCCCATCAGCCCCAGCATTTT
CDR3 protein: CASSYTGSPHQPQHF

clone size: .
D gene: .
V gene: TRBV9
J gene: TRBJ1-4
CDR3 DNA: TGTGCCAGCAGCTCTATAGCAACTAATGAAAAACTGTTTTTT
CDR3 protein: CASSSIATNEKLFF

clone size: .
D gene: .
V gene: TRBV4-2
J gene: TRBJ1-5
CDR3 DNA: TGTGCCAGCAGCCAAGAAATGGGGGGGTATAGCAATCAGCCCCAGCATTTT
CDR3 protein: CASSQEMGGYSNQPQHF

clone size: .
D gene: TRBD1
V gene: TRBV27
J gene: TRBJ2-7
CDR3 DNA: TGTGCCAGCAGTTTTTACGGACAGGGGAACTACGAGCAGTACTTC
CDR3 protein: CASSFYGQGNYEQYF

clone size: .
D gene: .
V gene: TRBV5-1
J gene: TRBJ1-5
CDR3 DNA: TGCGCCAGCAGCTTGGTCGGCAATCAGCCCCAGCATTTT
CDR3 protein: CASSLVGNQPQHF

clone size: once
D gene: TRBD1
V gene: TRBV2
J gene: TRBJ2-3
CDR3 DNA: TGTGCCAGCAGTGATGAAAGGGGGCCAGATACGCAGTATTTT
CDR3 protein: CASSDERGPDTQYF

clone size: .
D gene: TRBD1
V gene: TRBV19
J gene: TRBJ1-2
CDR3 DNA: TGTGCCAGTAGTATAGACCAGGACAGGTCGAGTTTAAATGGCTACACCTTC
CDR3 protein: CASSIDQDRSSLNGYTF

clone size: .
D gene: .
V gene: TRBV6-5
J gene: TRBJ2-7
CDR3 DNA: TGTGCCAGCAGTTACAGGGGCCACGAGCAGTACTTC
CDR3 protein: CASSYRGHEQYF

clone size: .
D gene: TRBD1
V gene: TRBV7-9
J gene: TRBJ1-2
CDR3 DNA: TGTGCCAGCAGCTCGTATGAAAGTGACAGGGGCAATGGCTACACCTTC
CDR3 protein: CASSSYESDRGNGYTF

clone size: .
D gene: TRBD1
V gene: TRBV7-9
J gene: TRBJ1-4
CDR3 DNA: TGTGCCAGCAGCGATACAGGGGGCGGGGGAAATGAAAAACTGTTTTTT
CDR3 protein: CASSDTGGGGNEKLFF

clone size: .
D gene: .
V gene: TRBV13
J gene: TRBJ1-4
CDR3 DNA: TGTGCCAGCAGCCCATCACCGGTGGGAGCCCCGTTTGCAACTAATGAAAAACTGTTTTTT
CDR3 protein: CASSPSPVGAPFATNEKLFF

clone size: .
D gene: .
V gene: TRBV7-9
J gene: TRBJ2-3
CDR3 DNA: TGTGCCAGCAGCTTAGGGCAGGGGTCCACAGATACGCAGTATTTT
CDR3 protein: CASSLGQGSTDTQYF

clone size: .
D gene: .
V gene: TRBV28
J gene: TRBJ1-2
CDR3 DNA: TGTGCCACCATAACGGGGGGCTTAAACTATGGCTACACCTTC
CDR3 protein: CATITGGLNYGYTF

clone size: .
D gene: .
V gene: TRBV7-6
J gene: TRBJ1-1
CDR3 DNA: TGTGCCAGCAGCTCCGTTCGCGGTGGCACTGAAGCTTTCTTT
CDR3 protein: CASSSVRGGTEAFF

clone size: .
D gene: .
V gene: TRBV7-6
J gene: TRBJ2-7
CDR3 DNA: TGTGCCAGCAGCTTAGAAACAGACAGTTCCTACGAGCAGTACTTC
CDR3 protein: CASSLETDSSYEQYF

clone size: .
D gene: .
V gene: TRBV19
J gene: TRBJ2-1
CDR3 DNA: TGTGCCAGTAGTAGGGGACTCGAGCAGTTCTTC
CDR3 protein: CASSRGLEQFF

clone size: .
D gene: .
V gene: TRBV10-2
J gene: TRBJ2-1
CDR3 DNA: TGCGCCAGCAGTGTGAATGACTTCCTCCGAAAAACGAAGCAGTTCTTC
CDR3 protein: CASSVNDFLRKTKQFF

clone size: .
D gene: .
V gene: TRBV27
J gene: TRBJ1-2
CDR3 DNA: TGTGCCAGCAGTTTAGACTCCCTCCGCTACACCTTC
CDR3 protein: CASSLDSLRYTF

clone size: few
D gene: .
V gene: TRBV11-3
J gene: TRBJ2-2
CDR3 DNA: TGTGCCAGCAGCTCATGGGGCAAGAACACCGGGGAGCTGTTTTTT
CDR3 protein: CASSSWGKNTGELFF

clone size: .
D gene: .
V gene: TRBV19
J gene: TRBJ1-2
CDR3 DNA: TGTGCCAGTAGTATCAGACAGGCCCCATATGGCTACACCTTC
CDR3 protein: CASSIRQAPYGYTF

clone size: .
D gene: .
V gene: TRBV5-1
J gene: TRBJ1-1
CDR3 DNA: TGCGCCAGCAGCTTGGAGGAGGGAAACACTGAAGCTTTCTTT
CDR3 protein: CASSLEEGNTEAFF

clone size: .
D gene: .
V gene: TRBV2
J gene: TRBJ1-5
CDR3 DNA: TGTGCCAGCAGGAAGGACGGGGGACGAGGCGGCAATCAGCCCCAGCATTTT
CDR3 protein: CASRKDGGRGGNQPQHF

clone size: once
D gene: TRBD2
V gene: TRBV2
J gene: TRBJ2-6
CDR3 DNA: TGTGCCAGCAGCCCACTCCAAGAAGCGGGGGGGCGAGAATCTGGGGCCAACGTCCTGACTTTC
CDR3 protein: CASSPLQEAGGRESGANVLTF

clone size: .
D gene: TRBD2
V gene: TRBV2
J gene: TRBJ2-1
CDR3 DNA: TGTGCCAGCACTAGCGCGGGGGGGAACAATGAGCAGTTCTTC
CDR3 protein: CASTSAGGNNEQFF

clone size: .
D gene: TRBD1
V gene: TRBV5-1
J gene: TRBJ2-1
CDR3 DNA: TGCGCCAGCAGGCAGGGGGCTTTTGAGCAGTTCTTC
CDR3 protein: CASRQGAFEQFF

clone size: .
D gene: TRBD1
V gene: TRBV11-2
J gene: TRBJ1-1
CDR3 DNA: TGTGCCAGCAGCTTAGGGACAGGGAACACTGAAGCTTTCTTT
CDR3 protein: CASSLGTGNTEAFF

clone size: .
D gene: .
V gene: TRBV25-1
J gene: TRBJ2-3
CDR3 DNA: TGTGCCAGCAGCATAGGGACACACGACACAGATACGCAGTATTTT
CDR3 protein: CASSIGTHDTDTQYF

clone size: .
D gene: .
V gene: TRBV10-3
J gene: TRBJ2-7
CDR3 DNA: TGTGCCATCAGTGGTCCGAGCCCGAGCTCCTACGAGCAGTACTTC
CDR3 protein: CAISGPSPSSYEQYF